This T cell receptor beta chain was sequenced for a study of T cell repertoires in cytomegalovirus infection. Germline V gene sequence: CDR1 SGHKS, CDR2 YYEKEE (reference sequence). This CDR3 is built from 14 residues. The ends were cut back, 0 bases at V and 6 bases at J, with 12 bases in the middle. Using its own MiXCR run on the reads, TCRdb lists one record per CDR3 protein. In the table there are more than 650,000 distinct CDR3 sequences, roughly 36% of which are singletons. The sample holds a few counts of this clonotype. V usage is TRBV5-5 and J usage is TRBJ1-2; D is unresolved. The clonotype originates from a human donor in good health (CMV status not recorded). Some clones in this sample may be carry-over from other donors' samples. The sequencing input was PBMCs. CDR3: CASSLGSLSHGYTF. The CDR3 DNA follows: TGTGCCAGCAGCTTGGGCTCTCTGAGCCATGGCTACACCTTC. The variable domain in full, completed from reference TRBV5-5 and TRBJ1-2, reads DAGVTQSPTHLIKTRGQQVTLRCSPISGHKSVSWYQQVLGQGPQFIFQYYEKEERGRGNFPDRFSARQFPNYSSELNVNALLLGDSALYLCASSLGSLSHGYTFGSGTRLTVV.